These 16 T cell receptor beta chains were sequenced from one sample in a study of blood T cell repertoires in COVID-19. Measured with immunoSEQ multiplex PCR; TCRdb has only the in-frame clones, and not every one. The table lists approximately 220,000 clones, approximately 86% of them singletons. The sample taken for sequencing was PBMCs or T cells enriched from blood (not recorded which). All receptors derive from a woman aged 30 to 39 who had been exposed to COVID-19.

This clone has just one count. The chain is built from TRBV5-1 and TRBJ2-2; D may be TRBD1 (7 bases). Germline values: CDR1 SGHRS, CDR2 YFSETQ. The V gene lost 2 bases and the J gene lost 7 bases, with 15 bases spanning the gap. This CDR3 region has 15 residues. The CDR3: CASSFVGRGVGELFF. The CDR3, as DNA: TGCGCCAGCAGCTTCGTTGGCAGGGGGGTCGGGGAGCTGTTTTTT.

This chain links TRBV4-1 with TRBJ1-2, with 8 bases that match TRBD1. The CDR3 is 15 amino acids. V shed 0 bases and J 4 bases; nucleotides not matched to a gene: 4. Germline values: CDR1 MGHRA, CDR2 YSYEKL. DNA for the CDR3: TGCGCCAGCAGCCAAGATGGGCAGGGGGCCTATGGCTACACCTTC. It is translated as CASSQDGQGAYGYTF.

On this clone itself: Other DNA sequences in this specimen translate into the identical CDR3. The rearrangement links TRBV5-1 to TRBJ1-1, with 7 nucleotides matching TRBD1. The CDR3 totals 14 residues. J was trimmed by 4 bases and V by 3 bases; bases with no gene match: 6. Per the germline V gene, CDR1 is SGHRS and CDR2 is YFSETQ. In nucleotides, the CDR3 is TGCGCCAGCAGCTCAGGGGGTAGCGGCACTGAAGCTTTCTTT. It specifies CASSSGGSGTEAFF.

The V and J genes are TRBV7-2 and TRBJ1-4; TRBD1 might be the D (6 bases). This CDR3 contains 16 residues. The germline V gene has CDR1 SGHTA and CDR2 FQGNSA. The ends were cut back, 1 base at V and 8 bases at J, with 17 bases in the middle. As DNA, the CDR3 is TGTGCCAGCAGCTTAGGGGGGGGCTACACCTCCGAAAAACTGTTTTTT. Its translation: CASSLGGGYTSEKLFF.

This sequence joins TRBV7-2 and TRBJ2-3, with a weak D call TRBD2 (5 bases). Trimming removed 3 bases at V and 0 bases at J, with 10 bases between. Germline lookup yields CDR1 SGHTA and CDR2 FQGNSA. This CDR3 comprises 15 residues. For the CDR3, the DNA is TGTGCCAGCAGCTTTAAGCGGTCTAGCACAGATACGCAGTATTTT. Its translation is CASSFKRSSTDTQYF.

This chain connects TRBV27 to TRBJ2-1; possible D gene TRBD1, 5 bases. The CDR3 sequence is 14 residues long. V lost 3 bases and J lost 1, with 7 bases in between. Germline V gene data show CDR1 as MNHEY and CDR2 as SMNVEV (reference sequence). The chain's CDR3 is CASSLQGSYNEQFF. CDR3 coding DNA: TGTGCCAGCAGTTTGCAGGGTTCCTACAATGAGCAGTTCTTC.

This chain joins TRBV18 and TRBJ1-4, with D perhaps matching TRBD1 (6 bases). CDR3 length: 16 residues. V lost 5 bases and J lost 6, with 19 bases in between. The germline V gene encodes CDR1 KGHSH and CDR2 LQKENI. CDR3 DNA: TGTGCCAGCTCAGCCGGCACGGGGGGCCCTTATGAAAAACTGTTTTTT. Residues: CASSAGTGGPYEKLFF.

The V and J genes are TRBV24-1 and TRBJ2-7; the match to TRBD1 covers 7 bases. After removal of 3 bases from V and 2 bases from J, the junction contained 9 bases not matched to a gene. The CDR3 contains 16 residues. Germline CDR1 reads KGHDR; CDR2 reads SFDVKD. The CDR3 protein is CATSDRGPQGTYEQYF. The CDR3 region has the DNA TGTGCCACCAGTGATAGGGGGCCTCAGGGGACCTACGAGCAGTACTTC.

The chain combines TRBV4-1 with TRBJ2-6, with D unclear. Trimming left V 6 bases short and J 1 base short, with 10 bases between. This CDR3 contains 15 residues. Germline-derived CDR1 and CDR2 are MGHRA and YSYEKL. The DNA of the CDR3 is TGCGCCAGCAGTCCCGCGGATTCTGGGGCCAACGTCCTGACTTTC. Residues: CASSPADSGANVLTF.

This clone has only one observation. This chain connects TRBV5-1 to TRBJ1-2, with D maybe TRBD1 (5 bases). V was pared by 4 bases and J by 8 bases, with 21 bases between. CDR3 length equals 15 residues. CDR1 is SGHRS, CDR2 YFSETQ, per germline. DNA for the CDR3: TGCGCCAGCAGCGACACAGGAGGGTCCCTTGGGGGCTACACCTTC. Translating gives CASSDTGGSLGGYTF.

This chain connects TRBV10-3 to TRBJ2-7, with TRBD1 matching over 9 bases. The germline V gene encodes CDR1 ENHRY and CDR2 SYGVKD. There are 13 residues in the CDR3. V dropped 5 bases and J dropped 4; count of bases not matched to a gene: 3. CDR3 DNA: TGTGCCATCAGTTGGGACAGGGAGTACGAGCAGTACTTC. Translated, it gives CAISWDREYEQYF.

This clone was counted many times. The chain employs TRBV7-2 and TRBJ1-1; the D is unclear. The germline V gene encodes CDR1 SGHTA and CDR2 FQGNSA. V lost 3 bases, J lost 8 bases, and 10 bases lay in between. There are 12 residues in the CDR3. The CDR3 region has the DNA TGTGCCAGCAGCTTCCCGGGTTTGGAAGCTTTCTTT. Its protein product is CASSFPGLEAFF.

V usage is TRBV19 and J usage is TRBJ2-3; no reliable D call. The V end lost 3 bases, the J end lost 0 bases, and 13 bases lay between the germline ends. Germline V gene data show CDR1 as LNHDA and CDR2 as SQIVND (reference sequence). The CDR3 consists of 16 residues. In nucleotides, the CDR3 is TGTGCCAGTAGTATGAGACAAGTATCAAGCACAGATACGCAGTATTTT. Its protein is CASSMRQVSSTDTQYF.

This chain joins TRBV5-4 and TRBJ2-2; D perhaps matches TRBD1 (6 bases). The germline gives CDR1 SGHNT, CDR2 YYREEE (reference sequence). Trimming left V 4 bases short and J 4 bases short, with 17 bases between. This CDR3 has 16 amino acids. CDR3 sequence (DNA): TGTGCCAGCAGCAAGGACAGCGTGAGTCCCACCGGGGAGCTGTTTTTT. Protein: CASSKDSVSPTGELFF.

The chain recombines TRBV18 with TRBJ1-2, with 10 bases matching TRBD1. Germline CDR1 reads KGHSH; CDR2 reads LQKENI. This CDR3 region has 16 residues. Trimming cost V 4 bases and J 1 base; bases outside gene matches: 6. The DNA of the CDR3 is TGTGCCAGCTCACAAGACCGGGACAGGGGTAACTATGGCTACACCTTC. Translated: CASSQDRDRGNYGYTF.

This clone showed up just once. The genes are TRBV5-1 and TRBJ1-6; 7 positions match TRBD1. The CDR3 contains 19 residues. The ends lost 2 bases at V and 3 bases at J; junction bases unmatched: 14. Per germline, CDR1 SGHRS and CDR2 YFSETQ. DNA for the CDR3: TGCGCCAGCAGCTTTCCGGGACAGAATATCCGCTTCTATAATTCACCCCTCCACTTT. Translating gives CASSFPGQNIRFYNSPLHF. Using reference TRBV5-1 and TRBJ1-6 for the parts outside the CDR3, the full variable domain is KAGVTQTPRYLIKTRGQQVTLSCSPISGHRSVSWYQQTPGQGLQFLFEYFSETQRNKGNFPGRFSGRQFSNSRSEMNVSTLELGDSALYLCASSFPGQNIRFYNSPLHFGNGTRLTVT.